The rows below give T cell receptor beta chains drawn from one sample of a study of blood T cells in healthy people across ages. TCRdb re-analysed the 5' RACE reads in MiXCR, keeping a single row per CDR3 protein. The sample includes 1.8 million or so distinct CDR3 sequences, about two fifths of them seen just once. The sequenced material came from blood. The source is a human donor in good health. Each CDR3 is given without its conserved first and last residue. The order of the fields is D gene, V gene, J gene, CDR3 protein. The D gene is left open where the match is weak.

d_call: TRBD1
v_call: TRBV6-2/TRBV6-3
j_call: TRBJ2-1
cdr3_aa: ASSSPDRVIMNEQF

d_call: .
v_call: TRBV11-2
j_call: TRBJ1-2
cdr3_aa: ASSLFGVGDSPHYGYT

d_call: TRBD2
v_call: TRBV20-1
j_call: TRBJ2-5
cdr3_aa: SAREGDGEAGEQY

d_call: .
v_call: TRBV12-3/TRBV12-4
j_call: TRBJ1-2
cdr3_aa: ASRRGFAEGYT

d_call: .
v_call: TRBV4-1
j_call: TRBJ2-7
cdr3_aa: ASSPSWGSLEQY

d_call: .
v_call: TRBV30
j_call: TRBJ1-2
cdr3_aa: AWSLLMGGYGYT

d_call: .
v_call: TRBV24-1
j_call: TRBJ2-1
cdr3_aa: ATSVGINEQF

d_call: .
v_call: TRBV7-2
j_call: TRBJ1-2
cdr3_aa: ASSFTTVGGYGYT

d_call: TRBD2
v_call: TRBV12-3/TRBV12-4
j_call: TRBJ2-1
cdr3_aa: ASSVSGLAGLNEQF

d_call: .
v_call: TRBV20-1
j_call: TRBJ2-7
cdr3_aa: SAQRDDGREQY

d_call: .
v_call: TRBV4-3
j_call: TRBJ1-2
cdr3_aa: ASSPRAANYGYT

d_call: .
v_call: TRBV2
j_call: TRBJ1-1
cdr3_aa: ASSETPGNTEAF

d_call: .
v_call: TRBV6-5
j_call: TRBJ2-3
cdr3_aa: ASSPSWGGYADTQY

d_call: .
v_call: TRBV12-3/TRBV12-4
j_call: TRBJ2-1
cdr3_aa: ASIRVKEQF

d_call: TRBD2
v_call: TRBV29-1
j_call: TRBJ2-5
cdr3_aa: SVGLAGIEQY

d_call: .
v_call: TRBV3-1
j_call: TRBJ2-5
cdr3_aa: ASNSGDRTPGTQY

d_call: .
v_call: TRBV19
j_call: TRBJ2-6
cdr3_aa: ASRGTGGYYSGANVLT

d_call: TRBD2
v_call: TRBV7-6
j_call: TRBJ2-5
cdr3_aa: ASSLAGEGETQY

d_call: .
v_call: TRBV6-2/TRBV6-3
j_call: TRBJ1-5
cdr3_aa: ASSYSGAFDQPQH

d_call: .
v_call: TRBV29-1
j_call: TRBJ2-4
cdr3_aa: SPPAGSDERY

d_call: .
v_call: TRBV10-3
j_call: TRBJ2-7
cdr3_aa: AASEKGGNYEQY

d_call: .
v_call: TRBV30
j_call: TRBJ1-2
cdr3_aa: AWSSGGHYGYT

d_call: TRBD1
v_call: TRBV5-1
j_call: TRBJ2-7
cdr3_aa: ASSLAQGDYEQY

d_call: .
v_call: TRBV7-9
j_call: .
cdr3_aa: ASSLGSPEQY

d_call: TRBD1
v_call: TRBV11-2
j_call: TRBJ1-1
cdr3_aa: ASSFKTGPNKVNTEAF

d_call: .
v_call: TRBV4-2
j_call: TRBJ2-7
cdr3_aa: ASSQGEGGSYEQY

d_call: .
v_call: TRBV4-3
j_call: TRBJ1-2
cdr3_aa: ASSQDGPEANYGYT

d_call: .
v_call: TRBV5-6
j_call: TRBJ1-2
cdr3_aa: ASSLGGLAGNYGYT

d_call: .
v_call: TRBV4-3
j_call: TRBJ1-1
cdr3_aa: ASSQGEGGTEAF

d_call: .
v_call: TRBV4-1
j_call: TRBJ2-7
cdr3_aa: ASSHAVTQPYEQY

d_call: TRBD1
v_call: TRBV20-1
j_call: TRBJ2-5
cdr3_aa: SVERTGAKTQY

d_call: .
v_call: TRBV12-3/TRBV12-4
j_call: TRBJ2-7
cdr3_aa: ASSPRQGLNYEQY

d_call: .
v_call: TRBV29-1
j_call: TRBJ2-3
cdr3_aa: SVADSTDTQY

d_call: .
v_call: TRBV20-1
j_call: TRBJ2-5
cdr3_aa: SGDTGPMEQY

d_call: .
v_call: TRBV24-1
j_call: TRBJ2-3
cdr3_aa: ATSDPRSTDTQY

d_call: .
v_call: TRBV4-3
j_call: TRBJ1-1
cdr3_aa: ASSQDWGMNTEAF

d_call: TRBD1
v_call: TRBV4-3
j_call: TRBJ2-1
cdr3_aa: AGSLGRDRPNEQF

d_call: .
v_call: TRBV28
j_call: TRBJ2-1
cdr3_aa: ASRGPNEQF

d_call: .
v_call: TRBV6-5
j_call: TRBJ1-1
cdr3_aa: ACSYGPGLLSTEAF

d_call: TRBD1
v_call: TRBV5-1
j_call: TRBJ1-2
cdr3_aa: ASSWGQRANYGYT

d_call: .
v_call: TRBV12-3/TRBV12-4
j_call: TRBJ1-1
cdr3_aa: ASSFRGSEAF

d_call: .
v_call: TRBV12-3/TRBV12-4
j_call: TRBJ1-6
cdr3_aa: ASSLLGGSYSPLH

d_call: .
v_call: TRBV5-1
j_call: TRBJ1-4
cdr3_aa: ASSLRGSQRATNEKLF

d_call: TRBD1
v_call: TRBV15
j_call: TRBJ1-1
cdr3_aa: ATGNQQGTYTEAF

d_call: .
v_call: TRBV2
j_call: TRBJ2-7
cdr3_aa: ASSSTPGRLDEQY

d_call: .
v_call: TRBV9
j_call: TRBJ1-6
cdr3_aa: VSSPRRGVSSYNSPLH

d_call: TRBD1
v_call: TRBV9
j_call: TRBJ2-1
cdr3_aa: ASSPQTGGDNEQF

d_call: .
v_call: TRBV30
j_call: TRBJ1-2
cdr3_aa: AWSRQSNGYT

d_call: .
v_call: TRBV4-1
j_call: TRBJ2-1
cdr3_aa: ASSLVGSRYNEQF

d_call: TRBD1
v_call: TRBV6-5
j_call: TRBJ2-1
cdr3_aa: ASSYQTTGQDEQF

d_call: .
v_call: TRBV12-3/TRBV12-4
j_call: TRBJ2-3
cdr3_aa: ASSFAGDFADTQY

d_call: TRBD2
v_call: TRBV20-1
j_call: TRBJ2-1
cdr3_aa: SASLAGGGNEQF

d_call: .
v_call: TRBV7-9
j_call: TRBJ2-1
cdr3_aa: ASSLAVAALEQF

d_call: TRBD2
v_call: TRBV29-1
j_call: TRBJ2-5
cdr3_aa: SVEVWVAGGLGQETQY

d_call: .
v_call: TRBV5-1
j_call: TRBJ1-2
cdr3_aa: ASSLHNLYGYT

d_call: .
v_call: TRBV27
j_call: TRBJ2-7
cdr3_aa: ASSGGGRLYEQY

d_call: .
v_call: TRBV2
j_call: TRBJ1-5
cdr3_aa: ASSDDSTGQPQH

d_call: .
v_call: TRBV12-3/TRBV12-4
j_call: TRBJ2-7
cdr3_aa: ASSLDSSWEQY

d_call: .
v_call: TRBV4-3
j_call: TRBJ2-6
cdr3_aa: ASSQDLRHDSGANVLT